The 11 T cell receptor beta chains given below trace back to one sample, sequenced in a study of CD8+CD57+ T cells in acquired aplastic anemia. Profiling of TCR beta VDJ combinations and CDR3 sequences used genomic DNA as template. A single record per CDR3 protein comes from TCRdb applying MiXCR to the reads. Here the sample spans about 35,000 distinct CDR3 sequences, about 77% being singletons. The sample taken for sequencing was sorted CD4+, CD8+, or CD8+CD57+ T cells (not recorded which) from PBMCs. The receptors originated from a human donor in good health, serving as a control.

The chain combines TRBV7-8 with TRBJ2-5, with 9 bases that match TRBD1. V dropped 3 bases and J dropped 3; count of bases not matched to a gene: 5. The CDR3 contains 15 residues. CDR1 is SGHVS and CDR2 is FQNEAQ in the germline V gene. CDR3 bases: TGTGCCAGCAGCTTGGGGCGGACAGGGGAAGAGACCCAGTACTTC. As protein: CASSLGRTGEETQYF.

V and J are TRBV24-1 and TRBJ2-7; D might be TRBD1 or TRBD2, each matching 5 bases. CDR1 and CDR2 (germline): KGHDR, SFDVKD. Between the trimmed V and J ends, which lost 3 bases and 12 bases, there was a span of 14 bases. CDR3 length: 12 residues. As DNA, the CDR3 is TGTGCCACCAGTGATGACTGGGGGACCCGGTACTTC. Translated, it gives CATSDDWGTRYF.

The genes are TRBV20-1 and TRBJ1-5; tentatively, D is TRBD1 (6 bases). The CDR3 has 14 amino acids. Germline V gene data show CDR1 as DFQATT and CDR2 as SNEGSKA (reference sequence). Between the trimmed V and J ends, which lost 3 bases and 5 bases, there was a span of 14 bases. The CDR3 reads CSASVGAADQPQHF. The CDR3 DNA reads TGCAGTGCTAGCGTGGGGGCGGCGGATCAGCCCCAGCATTTT.

The chain links TRBV20-1 to TRBJ1-2; no clear D. The CDR3 length is 13 residues. Germline V gives CDR1 DFQATT, CDR2 SNEGSKA (reference sequence). V lost 3 bases, J lost 0 bases, and 8 bases lay in between. CDR3 sequence (DNA): TGCAGTGCTAGTCACGGGTCTAACTATGGCTACACCTTC. Protein: CSASHGSNYGYTF.

This chain uses TRBV6-1 with TRBJ1-1; 7 nucleotides align to TRBD1. The CDR3 has 11 residues. Trimming removed 4 bases from V and 10 bases from J; junction bases left unmatched: 3. CDR1 and CDR2 from the germline V gene are MNHNS and SASEGT. The CDR3 region has the DNA TGTGCCAGCAGTGTTAACAGGGGAGCTTTCTTT. The encoded protein is CASSVNRGAFF.

This clonotype is medium-sized by share. This chain connects TRBV19 to TRBJ1-2; 9 nucleotides agree with TRBD1. Germline CDR1 is LNHDA and CDR2 is SQIVND (reference sequence). The CDR3 is 16 amino acids. Germline trimming cut 9 bases from V and 0 bases from J; bases unmatched to any gene: 11. The CDR3, as DNA: TGTGCCAGCACTCAGACAGGGGGACCTCCTAACTATGGCTACACCTTC. Amino acid sequence: CASTQTGGPPNYGYTF.

The gene calls are TRBV2 and TRBJ1-2; D might be TRBD1 (6 bases). This CDR3 spans 13 amino acids. CDR1 is SNHLY, CDR2 FYNNEI, per germline. V was trimmed by 7 bases and J by 6 bases, leaving 15 bases between them. DNA for the CDR3: TGTGCCAGCACCGAAACAGGGAGGGATGGCTACACCTTC. Its protein is CASTETGRDGYTF. Based on the CDR3 plus reference TRBV2 and TRBJ1-2, the full variable domain is EPEVTQTPSHQVTQMGQEVILRCVPISNHLYFYWYRQILGQKVEFLVSFYNNEISEKSEIFDDQFSVERPDGSNFTLKIRSTKLEDSAMYFCASTETGRDGYTFGSGTRLTVV.

The chain combines TRBV9 with TRBJ2-3, with D maybe TRBD1 (5 bases). This CDR3 spans 13 amino acids. CDR1 is SGDLS, CDR2 YYNGEE, per germline. Trimming removed 6 bases from V and 1 base from J, with 9 bases in between. CDR3 sequence: CASTPRGTDTQYF. The CDR3 DNA reads TGTGCCAGCACCCCCAGGGGCACAGATACGCAGTATTTT.

J is TRBJ2-1 and V is TRBV6-2 or TRBV6-3; 7 bases are a match to TRBD2. Trimming at V came to 8 bases and at J to 9 bases, leaving 7 bases not matched to a gene. This CDR3 has 12 amino acids. Germline CDR1 MNHEY, CDR2 SVGEGT. The CDR3 loop is CASGGDPGEQFF. The CDR3 bases are TGTGCCAGCGGGGGGGACCCGGGTGAGCAGTTCTTC.

This clonotype is medium-sized within its sample. The V and J genes are TRBV24-1 and TRBJ2-3; TRBD2 might be the D (6 bases). V dropped 2 bases and J dropped 6 bases, with 8 bases sitting between them. The CDR3 totals 13 residues. CDR1 and CDR2 from the germline V gene are KGHDR and SFDVKD. DNA for the CDR3: TGTGCCACCAGTGATTGGAGGGTGGATACGCAGTATTTT. Translating it yields CATSDWRVDTQYF.

This clonotype is termed medium-sized. CDR3 sequence reads: CASSERGQGEAFF. The CDR3, as DNA: TGTGCCAGCAGTGAACGGGGGCAAGGTGAAGCTTTCTTT. This sequence joins TRBV2 and TRBJ1-1; a weak D match, TRBD1 (6 bases). V was clipped by 2 bases and J by 7 bases, with 11 bases between them. The CDR3 runs to 13 residues. CDR1 is SNHLY and CDR2 is FYNNEI in the germline V gene.